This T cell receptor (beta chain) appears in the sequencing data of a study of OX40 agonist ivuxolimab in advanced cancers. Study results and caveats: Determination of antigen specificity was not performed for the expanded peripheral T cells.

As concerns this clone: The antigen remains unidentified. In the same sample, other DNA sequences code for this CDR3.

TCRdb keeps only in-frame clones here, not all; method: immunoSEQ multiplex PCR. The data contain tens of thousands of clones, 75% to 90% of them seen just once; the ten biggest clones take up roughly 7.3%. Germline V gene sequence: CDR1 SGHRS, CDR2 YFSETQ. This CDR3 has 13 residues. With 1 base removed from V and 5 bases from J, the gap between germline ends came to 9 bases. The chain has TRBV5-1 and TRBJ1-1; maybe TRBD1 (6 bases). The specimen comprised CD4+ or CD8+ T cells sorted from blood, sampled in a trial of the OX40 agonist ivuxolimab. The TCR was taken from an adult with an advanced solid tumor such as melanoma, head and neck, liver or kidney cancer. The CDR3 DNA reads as TGCGCCAGCAGCTTGCGAGGGGGGACTGAAGCTTTCTTT. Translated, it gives CASSLRGGTEAFF.